The 15 T cell receptor beta chains below come from one sample, sequenced in a study of shared clonotypes between healthy human individuals. TCRdb keeps only in-frame clones here, not all; method: immunoSEQ multiplex PCR. The data contain roughly 2,500,000 clones, 93% of them seen just once; the ten biggest clones take up around 0.4%. Sequencing was done on a sample of naive CD4+ T cells from PBMCs. Subset meaning: CD45RA+ positively selected. The source is a young man in good health. Some clones in this sample may be carry-over from other donors' samples.

The chain combines TRBV18 with TRBJ1-3; D possibly corresponds to TRBD1 (5 bases). CDR3 length: 17 amino acids. The germline V and J ends were trimmed by 2 bases and 0 bases, with 14 bases remaining between them. CDR1 is KGHSH, CDR2 LQKENI, per germline. CDR3: CASSPFQGGDSGNTIYF. For the CDR3, the DNA is TGTGCCAGCTCACCATTCCAGGGAGGGGACTCTGGAAACACCATATATTTT.

The genes are TRBV28 and TRBJ2-2; 10 nucleotides match TRBD2. The J segment lost 6 bases and the V segment lost 8 bases, leaving 15 bases of the junction unmatched. CDR1 and CDR2 (germline): MDHEN, SYDVKM. The CDR3 covers 17 residues. The CDR3 sequence: CASGGDLAGVYAGELFF. Written as DNA, the CDR3 is TGTGCCAGCGGTGGTGATCTAGCGGGAGTCTACGCCGGGGAGCTGTTTTTT.

This rearrangement joins TRBV2 to TRBJ2-1, with D unclear. CDR1 and CDR2 (germline): SNHLY, FYNNEI. This CDR3 has 15 residues. Trimming took 2 bases from V and 4 from J, leaving 12 bases between them. The CDR3 coding sequence is TGTGCCAGCAGTGAACTCTCCCTGGGGTACAATGAGCAGTTCTTC. Translating it yields CASSELSLGYNEQFF.

CDR3 region: CASSPGGAGPQETQYF. CDR3 nucleotides: TGCGCCAGCAGCCCGGGCGGAGCGGGACCCCAAGAGACCCAGTACTTC. The V gene is TRBV5-1, the J gene TRBJ2-5; 7 nucleotides line up with TRBD2. CDR1 SGHRS and CDR2 YFSETQ come from the germline V gene. The length of the CDR3 is 16 residues. The ends lost 4 bases at V and 1 base at J; junction bases unmatched: 10. Looking up the rest from reference TRBV5-1 and TRBJ2-5 gives the full variable domain: KAGVTQTPRYLIKTRGQQVTLSCSPISGHRSVSWYQQTPGQGLQFLFEYFSETQRNKGNFPGRFSGRQFSNSRSEMNVSTLELGDSALYLCASSPGGAGPQETQYFGPGTRLLVL.

For this clone: Other DNA sequences in this specimen translate into the identical CDR3. V is TRBV4-3 and J is TRBJ1-1; 8 bases agree with TRBD1. Germline V lookup: CDR1 LGHNA, CDR2 YSLEER. This CDR3 is built from 15 residues. Unmatched junction bases numbered 4, after V lost 0 bases and J lost 4 bases. The chain's CDR3 is CASSQDQGAGTEAFF. As DNA, the CDR3 is TGCGCCAGCAGCCAAGATCAGGGGGCTGGCACTGAAGCTTTCTTT.

This chain links TRBV19 with TRBJ1-1, with D possibly matching TRBD1 (5 bases). Between the trimmed V and J ends, which lost 4 bases and 5 bases, there was a span of 11 bases. Germline CDR1 is LNHDA and CDR2 is SQIVND (reference sequence). The CDR3 is 13 residues long. CDR3 loop: CASSKWGGTEAFF. Written as DNA, the CDR3 is TGTGCCAGTAGTAAGTGGGGGGGGACTGAAGCTTTCTTT.

V is TRBV29-1 and J is TRBJ1-4; 8 bases line up with TRBD1. The ends lost 6 bases at V and 7 bases at J; junction bases unmatched: 10. The CDR3 extends over 14 amino acids. CDR1 and CDR2 from the germline V gene are SQVTM and ANQGSEA. Written as DNA, the CDR3 is TGCAGCGTGGGGGAACAGGGGGGCGGTGAAAAACTGTTTTTT. It specifies CSVGEQGGGEKLFF.

This clone was seen more than once but under ten times. Other DNA variants within this sample encode the same CDR3. V usage is TRBV4-3 and J usage is TRBJ1-1, with no clear D. Germline CDR1 is LGHNA and CDR2 is YSLEER. The CDR3 runs 14 residues. V shed 1 base and J shed 5 bases, with 11 bases lying between them. In DNA form, the CDR3 reads TGCGCCAGCAGCCAAGTGGGGTTGGGGACTGAAGCTTTCTTT. Translation: CASSQVGLGTEAFF.

This clone was seen once. The chain is built from TRBV2 and TRBJ2-5; possibly TRBD1 or TRBD2 for D (5 bases each). This CDR3 comprises 12 residues. CDR1 is SNHLY, CDR2 FYNNEI, per germline. The V gene lost 6 bases and the J gene lost 5 bases, with 10 bases spanning the gap. The DNA of the CDR3 is TGTGCCAGCAGAACGGGGCCGGAGACCCAGTACTTC. Its translation is CASRTGPETQYF.

V usage is TRBV5-1 and J usage is TRBJ2-3, with D possibly matching TRBD1 (6 bases). CDR1 is SGHRS, CDR2 YFSETQ, per germline. V gave up 6 bases and J gave up 0 bases, with 11 bases separating them. The CDR3 sequence is 14 residues long. In nucleotides, the CDR3 is TGCGCCAGCAAAACAGGGCTAAGCACAGATACGCAGTATTTT. Translating it yields CASKTGLSTDTQYF.

J is TRBJ1-1 and V is TRBV7-8; no clear D. Germline assignment: CDR1 SGHVS and CDR2 FQNEAQ. Trimming cost V 4 bases and J 6 bases, with 12 bases left between them. The CDR3 runs to 13 residues. CDR3 residues: CASSYAGFPEAFF. The CDR3 DNA sequence: TGTGCCAGCAGCTACGCCGGTTTCCCTGAAGCTTTCTTT.

CDR3 DNA sequence: TGCGCCAGCAGCTTGATGGGGGCGGACAATCAGCCCCAGCATTTT. Protein product: CASSLMGADNQPQHF. This chain links TRBV5-1 with TRBJ1-5; a weak D match, TRBD1 (6 bases). The germline CDR1 and CDR2 sequences are SGHRS and YFSETQ. The CDR3 contains 15 residues. The germline V and J ends were trimmed by 1 base and 3 bases, with 11 bases remaining between them.

This chain joins TRBV27 and TRBJ1-2; TRBD1 matches at 8 bases. The CDR3 is made up of 15 amino acids. Germline-derived CDR1 and CDR2 are MNHEY and SMNVEV (reference sequence). V lost 6 bases to trimming and J lost 4 bases; unmatched junction nucleotides: 10. Here the CDR3 reads CASSLDPGGAYGYTF. The CDR3 bases are TGTGCCAGCAGCCTAGATCCAGGGGGCGCCTATGGCTACACCTTC.

The genes are TRBV6-5 and TRBJ1-4; D unresolved. CDR1 is MNHEY and CDR2 is SVGAGI in the germline V gene. This CDR3 is 16 amino acids long. Trimming pared 4 bases from V and 0 bases from J, leaving 12 bases between. CDR3 amino acids: CASSSRPYATNEKLFF. CDR3 DNA: TGTGCCAGCAGTTCCAGGCCTTATGCAACTAATGAAAAACTGTTTTTT.

In DNA, the CDR3 is TGTGCCAGCAGCGGAGGGACTGTCGGGGAGCTGTTTTTT. It yields the protein CASSGGTVGELFF. The rearrangement joins TRBV7-2 to TRBJ2-2; perhaps TRBD2 as D (6 bases). Germline-derived CDR1 and CDR2 are SGHTA and FQGNSA. This CDR3 is built from 13 residues. V was pared by 5 bases and J by 7 bases, with 11 bases between.